This TCR beta chain was observed in a study of cytomegalovirus exposure and HLA in healthy donors. As for the study in general: One earlier analysis, a look at roughly 170 million T cells, found around 110 million unique TCR beta sequences. Points from the study as a whole: Most subjects' HLA-A and HLA-B alleles were reportedly predicted from TCR beta sequences. HLA restriction was apparent for most CMV-associated TCR beta chains in a later analysis.

The PCR ran on 60 Vbeta and 13 Jbeta primers. The protocol was immunoSEQ multiplex PCR, while the TCRdb copy is restricted to in-frame clones and leaves out a portion. In the table there are approximately 100,000 clones, about 75% of which are singletons. On this clone itself: Its antigen is as yet unknown.

V trimming: 5 bases; J trimming: 4 bases; junction bases outside the gene matches: 4. The CDR3 runs to 15 residues. Germline V gene data show CDR1 as MNHEY and CDR2 as SMNVEV (reference sequence). V gene TRBV27 combines with J gene TRBJ2-7; 14 nucleotides align to TRBD2. Sequencing was done on a sample of PBMCs. This sequence was found in a woman in her late teens or twenties in good health and CMV-seropositive. The CDR3 DNA is TGTGCCAGCAGTGAGGGACTAGCGGGAGTGTACGAGCAGTACTTC. Its protein is CASSEGLAGVYEQYF.